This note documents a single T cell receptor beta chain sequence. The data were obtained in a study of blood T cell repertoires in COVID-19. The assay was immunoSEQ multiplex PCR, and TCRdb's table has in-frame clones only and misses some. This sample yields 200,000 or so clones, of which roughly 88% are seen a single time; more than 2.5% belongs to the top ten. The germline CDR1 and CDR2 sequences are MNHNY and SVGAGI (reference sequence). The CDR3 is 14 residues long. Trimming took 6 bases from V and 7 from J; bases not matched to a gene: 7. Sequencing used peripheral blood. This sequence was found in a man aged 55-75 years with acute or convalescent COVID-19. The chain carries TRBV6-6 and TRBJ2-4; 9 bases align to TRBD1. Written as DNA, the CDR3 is TGTGCCAGCAGGCTCCGGGACAGGGACAACATTCAGTACTTC. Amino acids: CASRLRDRDNIQYF.